This T cell receptor beta chain was obtained from a study of memory CD4+ T cells and cytomegalovirus serostatus. The sample holds a few counts of this clone. The antigen remains undetermined. The sort gate was single viable CD3+CD4+CD8-CD45RO+ cells for memory CD4+ T cells. Method: immunoSEQ multiplex PCR; TCRdb's copy keeps in-frame clones and lacks some. This sample has approximately 41,000 clones; 76% occur once, and the top ten carry under 8%. Study results and limitations: The CMV-associated TCR signature appears largely within the CD4+ memory repertoire.

This CDR3 is 15 amino acids long. Germline trimming cut 9 bases from V and 6 bases from J; bases unmatched to any gene: 9. Looked up from germline, CDR1 is MNHNS and CDR2 is SASEGT. The chain employs TRBV6-1 and TRBJ2-4; 12 bases are shared with TRBD2. The source of this sequence is an adult in good health and CMV-seronegative. Sequenced input: memory CD4+ T cells from blood. The chain's CDR3 is CASRGGLAGSNIQYF. The CDR3 coding sequence is TGTGCCAGTCGAGGGGGACTAGCGGGCTCAAACATTCAGTACTTC.